The 2 T cell receptor beta chains presented below share a single source sample, sequenced in a study of early T cells in non-severe SARS-CoV-2 infection. TCRdb passed the 5' RACE reads through MiXCR, listing each CDR3 protein once. The sample gives 45,000 or so distinct CDR3 sequences, about 23% of which show up once; under 6% is in the top ten. The material sequenced was whole blood, taken at baseline. The receptors come from an adult who was a healthcare worker with PCR-confirmed SARS-CoV-2 infection or an uninfected control (not recorded which).

The rearrangement joins TRBV5-1 to TRBJ2-4; 7 positions agree with TRBD1. CDR1 SGHRS and CDR2 YFSETQ come from the germline V gene. The junction had 12 bases not matched to a gene; V was cut back by 0 bases and J by 12 bases. This CDR3 is built from 15 residues. DNA of the CDR3: TGCGCCAGCAGCTTGGGCGGCAGTAAGGGGGCCACTCAGTACTTC. Its protein product is CASSLGGSKGATQYF.

J is TRBJ1-5 and V is TRBV28, with D unresolved. The germline V gene has CDR1 MDHEN and CDR2 SYDVKM. CDR3 length: 19 amino acids. With 9 bases removed from V and 3 bases from J, the gap between germline ends came to 30 bases. CDR3 amino acids: CARPKLGNLPRAFNQPQHF. The DNA of the CDR3 is TGTGCCAGGCCCAAGTTGGGGAACCTTCCTAGAGCCTTCAATCAGCCCCAGCATTTT.